Each of the 3 T cell receptor beta chains below was sequenced from the same sample in a study of monozygotic twins with inflammatory bowel disease. TCRdb re-called the 5' RACE reads and shows each CDR3 protein once, DNA omitted. Its listing shows fewer than 200,000 distinct CDR3 sequences. The sample taken for sequencing was blood. Source of these receptors: a human donor with ulcerative colitis or Crohn's disease, or a healthy co-twin of an affected twin (not recorded which).

The V call is TRBV5-1, the J call TRBJ1-1; absent DNA, TCRdb's TRBD1 call cannot be checked. Germline CDR1 reads SGHRS; CDR2 reads YFSETQ. The CDR3 extends over 13 amino acids. Here the CDR3 reads CASSLWGSPSTFF. Combining the CDR3 with reference TRBV5-1 and TRBJ1-1 gives the whole variable domain KAGVTQTPRYLIKTRGQQVTLSCSPISGHRSVSWYQQTPGQGLQFLFEYFSETQRNKGNFPGRFSGRQFSNSRSEMNVSTLELGDSALYLCASSLWGSPSTFFGQGTRLTVV.

The chain links TRBV12-3 or TRBV12-4 to TRBJ1-4. CDR3 length: 13 residues. The CDR3 sequence: CASSLGTNEKLFF.

The V call is TRBV10-3, the J call TRBJ2-7. The germline V gene has CDR1 ENHRY and CDR2 SYGVKD. The CDR3 consists of 15 residues. The CDR3 loop reads CAISDLAQSSYEQYF.